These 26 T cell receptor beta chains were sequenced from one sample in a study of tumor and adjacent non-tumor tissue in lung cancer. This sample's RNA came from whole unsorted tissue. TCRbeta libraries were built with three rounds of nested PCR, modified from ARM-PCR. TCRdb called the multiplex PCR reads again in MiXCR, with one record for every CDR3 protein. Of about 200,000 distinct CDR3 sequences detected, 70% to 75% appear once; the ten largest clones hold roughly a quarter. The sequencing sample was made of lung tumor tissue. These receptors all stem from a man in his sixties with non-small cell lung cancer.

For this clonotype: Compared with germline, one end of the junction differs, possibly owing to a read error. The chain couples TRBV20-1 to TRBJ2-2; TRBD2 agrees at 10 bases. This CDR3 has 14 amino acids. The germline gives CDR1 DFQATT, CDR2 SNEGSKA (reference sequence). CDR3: CTARAGGLTGEPFF. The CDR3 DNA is TGCACTGCTAGAGCGGGAGGGCTCACCGGGGAGCCGTTTTTT.

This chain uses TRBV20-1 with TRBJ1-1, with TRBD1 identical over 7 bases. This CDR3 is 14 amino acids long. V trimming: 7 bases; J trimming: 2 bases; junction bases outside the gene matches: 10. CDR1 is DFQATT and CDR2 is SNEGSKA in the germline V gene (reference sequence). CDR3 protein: CSVDRDRINTEAFF. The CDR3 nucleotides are TGCAGTGTTGACCGGGACAGAATAAACACTGAAGCTTTCTTT.

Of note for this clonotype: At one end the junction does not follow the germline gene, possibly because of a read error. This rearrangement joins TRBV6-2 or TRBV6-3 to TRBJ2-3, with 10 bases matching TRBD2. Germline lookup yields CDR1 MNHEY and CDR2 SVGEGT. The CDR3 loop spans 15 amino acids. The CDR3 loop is CTSTYGTSDTDTQYF. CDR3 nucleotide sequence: TGTACCAGCACTTACGGGACTAGCGACACAGATACGCAGTATTTT.

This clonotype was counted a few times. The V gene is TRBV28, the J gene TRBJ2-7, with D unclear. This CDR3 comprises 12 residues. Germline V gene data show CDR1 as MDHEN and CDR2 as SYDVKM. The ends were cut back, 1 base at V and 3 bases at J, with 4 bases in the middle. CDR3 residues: CASSLYGYEQYF. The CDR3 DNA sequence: TGTGCCAGCAGTTTATATGGCTACGAGCAGTACTTC. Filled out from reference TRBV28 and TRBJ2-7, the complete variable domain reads DVKVTQSSRYLVKRTGEKVFLECVQDMDHENMFWYRQDPGLGLRLIYFSYDVKMKEKGDIPEGYSVSREKKERFSLILESASTNQTSMYLCASSLYGYEQYFGPGTRLTVT.

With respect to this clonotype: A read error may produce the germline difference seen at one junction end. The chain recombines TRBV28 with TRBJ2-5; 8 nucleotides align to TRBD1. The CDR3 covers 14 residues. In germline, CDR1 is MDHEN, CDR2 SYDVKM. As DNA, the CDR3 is TGTGTCAGCAGTTATCGGACAGGGCGAGAGACCCAGTACTTC. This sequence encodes CVSSYRTGRETQYF. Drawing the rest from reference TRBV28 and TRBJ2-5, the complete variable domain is DVKVTQSSRYLVKRTGEKVFLECVQDMDHENMFWYRQDPGLGLRLIYFSYDVKMKEKGDIPEGYSVSREKKERFSLILESASTNQTSMYLCVSSYRTGRETQYFGPGTRLLVL.

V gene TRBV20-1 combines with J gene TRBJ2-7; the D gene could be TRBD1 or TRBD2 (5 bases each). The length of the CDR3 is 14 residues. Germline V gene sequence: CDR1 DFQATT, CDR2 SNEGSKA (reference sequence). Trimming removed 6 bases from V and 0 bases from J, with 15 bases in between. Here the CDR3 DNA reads TGCAGTGCAAGTAAGGGACGCAACTCCTACGAGCAGTACTTC. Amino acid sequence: CSASKGRNSYEQYF.

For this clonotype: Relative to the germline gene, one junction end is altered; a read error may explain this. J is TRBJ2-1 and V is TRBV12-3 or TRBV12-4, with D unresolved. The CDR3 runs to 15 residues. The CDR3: CASSLRLGSYNEHFF. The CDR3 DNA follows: TGTGCCAGCAGTCTCCGGCTAGGTTCCTACAATGAGCATTTCTTC.

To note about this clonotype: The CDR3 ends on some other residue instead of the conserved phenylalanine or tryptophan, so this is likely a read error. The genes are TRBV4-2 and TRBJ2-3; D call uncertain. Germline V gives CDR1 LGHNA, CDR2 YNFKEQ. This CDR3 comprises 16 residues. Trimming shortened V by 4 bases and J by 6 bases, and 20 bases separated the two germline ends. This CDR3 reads CASSPSNNLKTDTQYL. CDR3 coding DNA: TGTGCCAGCAGCCCCTCAAACAATCTAAAGACGGATACGCAGTATTTG.

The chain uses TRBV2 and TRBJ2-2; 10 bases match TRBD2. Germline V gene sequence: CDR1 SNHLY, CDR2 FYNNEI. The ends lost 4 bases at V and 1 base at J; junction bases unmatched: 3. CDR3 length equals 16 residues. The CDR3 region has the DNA TGTGCCAGCAGTGCCTTAGCGGGAGGGAACACCGGGGAGCTGTTTTTT. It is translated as CASSALAGGNTGELFF.

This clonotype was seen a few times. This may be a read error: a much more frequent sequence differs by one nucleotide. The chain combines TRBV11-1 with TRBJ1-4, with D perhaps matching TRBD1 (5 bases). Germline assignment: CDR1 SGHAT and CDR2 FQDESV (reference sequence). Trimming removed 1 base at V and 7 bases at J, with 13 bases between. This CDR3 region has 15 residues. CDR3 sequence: CASSLDWGAGEKLFF. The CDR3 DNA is TGTGCCAGCAGCTTAGACTGGGGCGCGGGTGAAAAACTGTTTTTT.

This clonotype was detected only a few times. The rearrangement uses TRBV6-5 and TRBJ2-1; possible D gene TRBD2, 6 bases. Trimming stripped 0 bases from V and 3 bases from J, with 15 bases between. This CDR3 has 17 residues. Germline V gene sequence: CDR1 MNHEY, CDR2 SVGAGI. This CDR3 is CASSYSGVGGIYNEQFF. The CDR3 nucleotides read TGTGCCAGCAGTTACTCGGGGGTAGGAGGGATCTACAATGAGCAGTTCTTC.

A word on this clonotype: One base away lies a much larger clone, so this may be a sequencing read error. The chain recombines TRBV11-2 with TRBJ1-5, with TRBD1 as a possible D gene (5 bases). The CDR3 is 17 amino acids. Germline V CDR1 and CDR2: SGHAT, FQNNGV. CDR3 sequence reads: CASSPLGGGGSNQPHHF. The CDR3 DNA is TGTGCCAGCAGCCCGTTGGGGGGGGGTGGTAGCAATCAGCCCCATCATTTT.

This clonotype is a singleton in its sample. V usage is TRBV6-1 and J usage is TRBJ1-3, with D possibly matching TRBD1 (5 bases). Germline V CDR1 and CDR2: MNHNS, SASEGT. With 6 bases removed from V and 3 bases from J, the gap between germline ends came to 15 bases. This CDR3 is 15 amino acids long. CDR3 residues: CASSPLRDRGNTIYF. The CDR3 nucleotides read TGTGCCAGCAGCCCTCTCCGGGACCGTGGAAACACCATATATTTT.

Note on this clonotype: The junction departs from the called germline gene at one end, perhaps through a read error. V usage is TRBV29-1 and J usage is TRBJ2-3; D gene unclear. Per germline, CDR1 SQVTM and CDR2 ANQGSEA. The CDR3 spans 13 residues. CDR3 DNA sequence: TGCAGCGCCGAACCTAGTGGTCAGGATACGCGGTATTTT. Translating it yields CSAEPSGQDTRYF.

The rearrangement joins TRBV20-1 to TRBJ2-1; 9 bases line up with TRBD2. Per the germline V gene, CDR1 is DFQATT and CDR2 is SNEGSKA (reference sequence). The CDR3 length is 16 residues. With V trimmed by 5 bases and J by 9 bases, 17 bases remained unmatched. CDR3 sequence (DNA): TGCAGTGCTGGAGTCCCCCGGGGCGGGAGGGCCTTTGAGCAGTTCTTC. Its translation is CSAGVPRGGRAFEQFF.

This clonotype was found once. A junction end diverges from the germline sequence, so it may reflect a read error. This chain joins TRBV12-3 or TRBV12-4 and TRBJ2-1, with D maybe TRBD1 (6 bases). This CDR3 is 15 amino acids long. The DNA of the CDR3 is TGTACCAGCAGTTTGGGCAGGGGCTACTACAATGAGCAGTTCTTC. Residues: CTSSLGRGYYNEQFF.

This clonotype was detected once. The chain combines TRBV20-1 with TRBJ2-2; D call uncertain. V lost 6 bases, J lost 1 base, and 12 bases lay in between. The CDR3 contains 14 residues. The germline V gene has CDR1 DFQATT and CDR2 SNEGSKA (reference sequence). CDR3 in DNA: TGCAGTGCCCCGCCCCACCAGAACACCGGGGAGCTGTTTTTT. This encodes CSAPPHQNTGELFF.

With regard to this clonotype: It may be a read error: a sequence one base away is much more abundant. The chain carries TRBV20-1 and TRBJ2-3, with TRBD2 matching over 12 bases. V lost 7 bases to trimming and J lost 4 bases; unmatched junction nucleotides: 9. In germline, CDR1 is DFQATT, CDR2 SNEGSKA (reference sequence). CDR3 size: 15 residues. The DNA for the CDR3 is TGCAGTGACTTGACTAGCGGGAGAGGTTCAGATACGCAGTATTTT. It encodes CSDLTSGRGSDTQYF.

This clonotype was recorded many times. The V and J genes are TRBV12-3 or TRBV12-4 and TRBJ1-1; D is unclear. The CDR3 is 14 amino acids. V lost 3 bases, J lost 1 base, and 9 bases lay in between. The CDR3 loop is CASSFSYRNTEAFF. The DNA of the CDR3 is TGTGCCAGCAGTTTCAGCTACAGGAACACTGAAGCTTTCTTT.

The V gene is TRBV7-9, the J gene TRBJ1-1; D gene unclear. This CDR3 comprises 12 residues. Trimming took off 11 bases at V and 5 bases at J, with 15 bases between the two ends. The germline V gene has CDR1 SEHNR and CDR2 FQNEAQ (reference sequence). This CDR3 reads CAASRGGTEAFF. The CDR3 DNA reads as TGTGCCGCCAGCCGTGGAGGTACTGAAGCTTTCTTT.

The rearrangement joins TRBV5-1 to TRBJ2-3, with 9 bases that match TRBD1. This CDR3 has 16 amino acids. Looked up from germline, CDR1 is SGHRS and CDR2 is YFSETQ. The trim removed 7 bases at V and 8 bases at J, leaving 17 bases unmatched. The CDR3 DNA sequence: TGCGCCAGCTGCAAGGGGACAGGGTTGTCGGGACGTACGCAGTATTTT. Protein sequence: CASCKGTGLSGRTQYF.

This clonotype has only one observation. CDR3 nucleotide sequence: TGTGCCAGCAGTGTGACAGTCCGGAACACTGAAGCTTTCTTT. Protein product: CASSVTVRNTEAFF. The V call is TRBV6-5, the J call TRBJ1-1; TRBD1 is a possible D gene (5 bases). This CDR3 comprises 14 residues. Between the trimmed V and J ends, which lost 5 bases and 1 base, there was a span of 11 bases. Germline values: CDR1 MNHEY, CDR2 SVGAGI.

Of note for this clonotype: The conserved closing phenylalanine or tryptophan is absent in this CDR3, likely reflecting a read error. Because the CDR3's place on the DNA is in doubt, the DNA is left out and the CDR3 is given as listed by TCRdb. CDR3 sequence: CASSHRQGGVDEQLL. The chain carries TRBV11-1 and TRBJ2-1; the table names TRBD1, a call not compared with the DNA. Including both end residues, the CDR3 is 15 amino acids long. Germline V CDR1 and CDR2: SGHAT, FQDESV (reference sequence).

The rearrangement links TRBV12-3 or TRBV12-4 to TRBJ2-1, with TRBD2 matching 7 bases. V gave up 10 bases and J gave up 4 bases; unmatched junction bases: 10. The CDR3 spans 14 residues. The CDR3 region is CANQTNGGYNEQFF. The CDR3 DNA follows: TGTGCCAACCAAACTAACGGGGGGTACAATGAGCAGTTCTTC.

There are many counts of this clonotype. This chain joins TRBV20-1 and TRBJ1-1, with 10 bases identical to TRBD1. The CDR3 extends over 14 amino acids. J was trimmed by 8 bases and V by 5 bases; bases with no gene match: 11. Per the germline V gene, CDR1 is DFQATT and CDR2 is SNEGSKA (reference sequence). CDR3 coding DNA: TGCAGTGCTCAGAAAGTGGGGGACAGGGGAGAAGCTTTCTTT. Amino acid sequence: CSAQKVGDRGEAFF.

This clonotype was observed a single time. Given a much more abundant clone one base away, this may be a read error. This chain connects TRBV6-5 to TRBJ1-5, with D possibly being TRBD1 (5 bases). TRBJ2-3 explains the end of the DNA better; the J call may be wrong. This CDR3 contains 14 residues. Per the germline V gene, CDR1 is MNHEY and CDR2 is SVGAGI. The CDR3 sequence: CASSTRWGNQPQYF. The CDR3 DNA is TGTGCCAGCAGTACCCGTTGGGGCAATCAGCCCCAGTATTTT.